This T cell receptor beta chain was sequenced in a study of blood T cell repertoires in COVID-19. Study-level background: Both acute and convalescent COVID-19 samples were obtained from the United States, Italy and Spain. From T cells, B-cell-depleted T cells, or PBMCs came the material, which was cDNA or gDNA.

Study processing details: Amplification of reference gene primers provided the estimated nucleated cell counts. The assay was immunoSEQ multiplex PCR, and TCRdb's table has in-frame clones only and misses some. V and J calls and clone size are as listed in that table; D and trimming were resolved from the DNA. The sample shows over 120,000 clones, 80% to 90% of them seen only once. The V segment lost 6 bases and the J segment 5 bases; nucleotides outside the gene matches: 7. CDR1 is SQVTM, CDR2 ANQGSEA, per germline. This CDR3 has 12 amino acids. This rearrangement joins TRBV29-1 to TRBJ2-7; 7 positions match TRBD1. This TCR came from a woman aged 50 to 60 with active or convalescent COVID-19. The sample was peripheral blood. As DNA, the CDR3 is TGCAGCGTGAAAACAGGGGCACACGAGCAGTACTTC. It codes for CSVKTGAHEQYF.